This record looks at one TCR beta chain sequence and its context. The data derive from a study of cytomegalovirus exposure and HLA in healthy donors. The primer mix had 60 Vbeta and 13 Jbeta primers. The table came from immunoSEQ multiplex PCR; TCRdb's copy has only in-frame clones and leaves some out. The repertoire includes a few hundred thousand clones, 75% to 90% of them detected once, and 0.3% sits in the top ten. The CDR3 is made up of 12 amino acids. Trimming shortened V by 4 bases and J by 2 bases, and 7 bases separated the two germline ends. CDR1 is SGHDT, CDR2 YYEEEE, per germline. The receptor's source is a girl under 10 years old in good health and CMV-seronegative. Sequencing was performed on PBMCs. The V and J genes are TRBV5-6 and TRBJ2-7; tentative D call: TRBD1 (6 bases). The CDR3 sequence: CASSRDTYEQYF. The CDR3 coding sequence is TGTGCCAGCAGCCGGGACACCTACGAGCAGTACTTC.